The TCR beta chain under discussion was sequenced for a study of graft-versus-host responses after intestinal transplantation. Findings of the study overall: Recipient marrow contained GvH clones, some of which appeared first in ileum or blood. Elevated graft-versus-host to host-versus-graft clonal ratios in allografts were recorded for patients with graft-donor T cell macrochimerism.

CDR1 ENHRY and CDR2 SYGVKD come from the germline V gene. V was cut by 6 bases and J by 0 bases, with 33 bases left in between. The CDR3 extends over 22 amino acids. Assay: immunoSEQ multiplex PCR; the TCRdb copy retains only in-frame clones and omits some. The repertoire has over 90,000 clones, 75% to 95% of them found once; the top ten carry approximately 0.17%. As to this clone: Its specificity is unknown.

The sequence came from a human donor who was the organ donor for an intestinal transplant. V and J are TRBV10-3 and TRBJ1-3, with D unresolved. This sample comprised unstimulated CD4+ T cells sorted from spleen or lymph node cells, obtained before transplant. CDR3 residues: CAIRRIPGEASVSLSSGNTIYF. The CDR3 DNA reads TGTGCCATCAGGAGGATTCCGGGAGAGGCCAGTGTCTCGCTCTCCTCTGGAAACACCATATATTTT.